The entry below describes one TCR beta chain. Its antigen is still unknown. The data are from a study of shared clonotypes between healthy human individuals. About the study: The study drew on a couple of women and a few men aged 18 to 49 as donors.

Once extracted for a subset, genomic DNA was divided evenly among several immunoSEQ plates. Profiled with immunoSEQ multiplex PCR; TCRdb holds only in-frame clones, not every one. Altogether under 1 million clones are present, approximately 96% being singletons, with the ten largest covering about 0.21%. CD45RO-negative cells were positively selected for CCR7, leaving out terminally differentiated effector memory CD45RA+ cells. Whole-study results and caveats: Across a handful of donors, naive CD4 shared roughly 5%, naive CD8 more than 3%, memory CD4 more than 2%, memory CD8 0.4% to 0.5%. Sampling was confined to blood; repertoires within tissues likely differ.

Sequences were obtained from naive CD8+ T cells sorted from blood. This receptor was taken from a man younger than 40 in good health.

The DNA of the CDR3 is TGCGCCAGCAGCCACGAGGGGGGAACAGGGACCTACCTTGACAATGAGCAGTTCTTC. Protein: CASSHEGGTGTYLDNEQFF. This chain connects TRBV4-3 to TRBJ2-1, with D perhaps matching TRBD1 or TRBD2 (6 bases each). Looked up from germline, CDR1 is LGHNA and CDR2 is YSLEER. V was cut by 3 bases and J by 5 bases, with 26 bases left in between. The CDR3 covers 19 residues.